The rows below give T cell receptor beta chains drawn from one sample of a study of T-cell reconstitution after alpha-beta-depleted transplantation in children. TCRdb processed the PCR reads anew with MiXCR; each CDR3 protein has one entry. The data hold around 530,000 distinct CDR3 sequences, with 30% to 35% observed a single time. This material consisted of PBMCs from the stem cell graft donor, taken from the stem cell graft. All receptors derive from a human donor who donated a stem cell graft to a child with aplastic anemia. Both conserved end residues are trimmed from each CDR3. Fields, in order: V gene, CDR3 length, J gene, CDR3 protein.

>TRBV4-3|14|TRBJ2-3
ASSLGASQLTDTQY
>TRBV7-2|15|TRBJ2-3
ASSPHPQGRFTDTQY
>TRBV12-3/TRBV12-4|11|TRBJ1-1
ASSIHKNTEAF
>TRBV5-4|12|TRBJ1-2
ASSWGTENYGYT
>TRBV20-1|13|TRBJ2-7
SASLGTSVTYEQY
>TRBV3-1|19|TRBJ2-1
ASSQGLGQGNKAGGPGEQF
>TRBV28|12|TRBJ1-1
ASSLSAWGDEAF
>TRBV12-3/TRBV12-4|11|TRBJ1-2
ASRDTGGYGYT
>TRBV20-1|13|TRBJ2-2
SARDPAGSGGELF
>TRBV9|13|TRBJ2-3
ASSVGGLVTDTQY
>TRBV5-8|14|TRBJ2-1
ASSFGPGGSYNEQF
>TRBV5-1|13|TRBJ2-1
ASSLNGQINNEQF
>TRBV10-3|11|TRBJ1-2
AISGGAGNGYT
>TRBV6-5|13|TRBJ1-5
ASSWPGQEPTPQH
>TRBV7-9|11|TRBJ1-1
ASSQGPFREAF
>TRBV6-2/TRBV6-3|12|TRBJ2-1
ASSYSTGYNEQF
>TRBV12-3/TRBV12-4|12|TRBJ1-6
ASSLRGVESPLH
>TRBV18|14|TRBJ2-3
ASSPGQTQRTDTQY
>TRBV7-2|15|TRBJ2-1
ASSPGRGPGSYNEQF
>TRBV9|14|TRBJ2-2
ASSRFLAGGTGELF
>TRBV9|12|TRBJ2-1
ASSVAQGANEQF
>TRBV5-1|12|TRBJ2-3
ASSWGESTDTQY
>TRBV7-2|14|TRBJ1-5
ASSSRAGGQHQPQH
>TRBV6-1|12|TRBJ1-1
ASGDRGRNTEAF
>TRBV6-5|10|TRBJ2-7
ATRDSLYEQY
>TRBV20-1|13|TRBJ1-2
SVTTGGTFNYGYT
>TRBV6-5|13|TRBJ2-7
ASSYSYRPSYEQY
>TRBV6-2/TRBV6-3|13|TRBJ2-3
ARPVGDSGVDTQY
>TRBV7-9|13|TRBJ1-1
ASSFQGARGLEAF
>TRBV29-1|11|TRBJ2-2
STRRTGDGELF
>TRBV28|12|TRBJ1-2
ASDGRVPDGDYT
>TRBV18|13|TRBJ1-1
ASSRTGAMNTEAF
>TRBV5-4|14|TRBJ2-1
ASRGTTAGPMDEQF
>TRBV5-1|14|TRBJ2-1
ASSLAVASGRNEQF
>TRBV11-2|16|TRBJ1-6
ASSLNIVGTGGSSPLH
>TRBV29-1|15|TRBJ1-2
SAAIRDRGSLGYGYT
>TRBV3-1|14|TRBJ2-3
ASSRPGGSGADTQY